A selection of T cell receptor beta chains follows, all from one sample in a study of regulatory T cells in long-lasting Graves disease. In TCRdb, the multiplex PCR reads were re-called with MiXCR into one record per CDR3 protein. The table records around 420,000 distinct CDR3 sequences, over 14% of them present only once. The same sample was also used in a study of T cells in Graves' hyperthyroidism and ophthalmopathy.

Specimen: peripheral blood mononuclear cells (PBMCs), collected at new diagnosis, from a patient treated with antithyroid drugs. The receptors come from a woman between 40 and 50 years old with Graves disease. CDR3s include the opening cysteine and the closing phenylalanine or tryptophan. D genes are given only for firm matches. Some rows mark clone size as missing; the rest say once, few, many or name a class of expanded clone.

>.|TRBV11-2|TRBJ2-7|TRBD1
CASSWTGVEQYF
TGTGCCAGCAGCTGGACAGGGGTCGAGCAGTACTTC
>many|TRBV12-3/TRBV12-4|TRBJ2-1|TRBD2
CASSFETSGTHNEQFF
TGTGCCAGCAGTTTCGAGACTAGCGGGACCCACAATGAGCAGTTCTTC
>.|TRBV19|TRBJ2-1|TRBD2
CASSIIAGGPNEQFF
TGTGCCAGTAGTATCATAGCGGGAGGCCCCAATGAGCAGTTCTTC
>many|TRBV28|TRBJ2-1|.
CASSPTPGAEQFF
TGTGCCAGCAGTCCCACCCCAGGGGCTGAGCAGTTCTTC
>many|TRBV7-2|TRBJ2-5|TRBD2
CASSLTREEETQYF
TGTGCCAGCAGCTTAACCCGGGAGGAAGAGACCCAGTACTTC
>.|TRBV19|TRBJ2-5|TRBD1
CASNPGDREETQYF
TGTGCCAGTAACCCCGGAGACAGGGAAGAGACCCAGTACTTC
>many|TRBV3-1|TRBJ2-2|TRBD2
CASSPGLAPTGELFF
TGTGCCAGCAGTCCGGGACTAGCACCAACCGGGGAGCTGTTTTTT
>many|TRBV27|TRBJ2-2|.
CASSSGVNTGELFF
TGTGCCAGCAGTTCCGGGGTTAATACCGGGGAGCTGTTTTTT
>many|TRBV15|TRBJ1-1|.
CATSRGAVNTEAFF
TGTGCCACCAGCAGAGGGGCGGTGAACACTGAAGCTTTCTTT
>many|TRBV11-3|TRBJ1-6|.
CASSFEGVSPLHF
TGTGCCAGCAGCTTTGAAGGGGTTTCACCCCTCCACTTT
>many|TRBV12-5|TRBJ2-7|TRBD2
CASGMGWREQDEQYF
TGTGCTAGTGGAATGGGATGGCGGGAGCAGGACGAGCAGTACTTC
>many|TRBV5-1|TRBJ2-1|TRBD2
CASSFRTSGSNEQFF
TGTGCCAGCAGCTTCCGGACTAGCGGGAGCAATGAGCAGTTCTTC
>many|TRBV7-8|TRBJ1-6|.
CASSIRGGSSPLHF
TGTGCCAGCAGTATCCGGGGGGGAAGTTCACCCCTCCACTTT
>many|TRBV2|TRBJ2-4|TRBD2
CASSEDRTSGRSPKNIQYF
TGTGCCAGCAGTGAAGACCGGACTAGCGGGAGAAGTCCCAAAAACATTCAGTACTTC
>many|TRBV6-5|TRBJ1-2|TRBD1
CASSYSGTGNYGYTF
TGTGCCAGCAGTTACTCCGGGACAGGGAACTATGGCTACACCTTC
>.|TRBV6-1|TRBJ2-1|.
CASSDLYEQFF
TGTGCCAGCAGTGACTTGTATGAGCAGTTCTTC
>.|TRBV4-3|TRBJ2-7|.
CASSQELPSTYYEQYF
TGCGCCAGCAGCCAAGAACTGCCTAGCACCTACTACGAGCAGTACTTC
>many|TRBV2|TRBJ2-7|.
CASSEGLWAGSSYEQYF
TGTGCCAGCAGTGAGGGATTATGGGCAGGGAGCTCCTACGAGCAGTACTTC
>.|TRBV29-1|TRBJ2-2|.
CSVESVTGELFF
TGCAGCGTTGAATCTGTCACCGGGGAGCTGTTTTTT
>.|TRBV29-1|TRBJ2-1|TRBD2
CSVTGTSGPSSYNEQFF
TGCAGCGTGACCGGGACTAGCGGGCCGAGCTCCTACAATGAGCAGTTCTTC
>.|TRBV6-1|TRBJ1-4|.
CASSDPGVNEKLFF
TGTGCCAGCAGTGACCCAGGGGTTAATGAAAAACTGTTTTTT
>.|TRBV12-3/TRBV12-4|TRBJ1-3|.
CASSLDQGMRGNTIYF
TGTGCCAGCAGTTTAGATCAGGGGATGAGAGGAAACACCATATATTTT
>.|TRBV7-3|TRBJ2-5|TRBD2
CASSLGAGAGETQYF
TGTGCCAGCAGCTTAGGAGCGGGAGCGGGTGAGACCCAGTACTTC
>few|TRBV7-9|TRBJ2-5|TRBD2
CASSFEPTSGINMIETQYF
TGTGCCAGCAGCTTCGAACCGACTAGCGGGATAAATATGATTGAGACCCAGTACTTC
>many|TRBV15|TRBJ2-3|.
CATRGDNTDTQYF
TGTGCCACCAGAGGGGACAACACAGATACGCAGTATTTT
>many|TRBV10-3|TRBJ2-3|TRBD2
CATRTGGTSGSNTQYF
TGTGCCACCCGAACCGGGGGGACTAGCGGGTCTAATACGCAGTATTTT